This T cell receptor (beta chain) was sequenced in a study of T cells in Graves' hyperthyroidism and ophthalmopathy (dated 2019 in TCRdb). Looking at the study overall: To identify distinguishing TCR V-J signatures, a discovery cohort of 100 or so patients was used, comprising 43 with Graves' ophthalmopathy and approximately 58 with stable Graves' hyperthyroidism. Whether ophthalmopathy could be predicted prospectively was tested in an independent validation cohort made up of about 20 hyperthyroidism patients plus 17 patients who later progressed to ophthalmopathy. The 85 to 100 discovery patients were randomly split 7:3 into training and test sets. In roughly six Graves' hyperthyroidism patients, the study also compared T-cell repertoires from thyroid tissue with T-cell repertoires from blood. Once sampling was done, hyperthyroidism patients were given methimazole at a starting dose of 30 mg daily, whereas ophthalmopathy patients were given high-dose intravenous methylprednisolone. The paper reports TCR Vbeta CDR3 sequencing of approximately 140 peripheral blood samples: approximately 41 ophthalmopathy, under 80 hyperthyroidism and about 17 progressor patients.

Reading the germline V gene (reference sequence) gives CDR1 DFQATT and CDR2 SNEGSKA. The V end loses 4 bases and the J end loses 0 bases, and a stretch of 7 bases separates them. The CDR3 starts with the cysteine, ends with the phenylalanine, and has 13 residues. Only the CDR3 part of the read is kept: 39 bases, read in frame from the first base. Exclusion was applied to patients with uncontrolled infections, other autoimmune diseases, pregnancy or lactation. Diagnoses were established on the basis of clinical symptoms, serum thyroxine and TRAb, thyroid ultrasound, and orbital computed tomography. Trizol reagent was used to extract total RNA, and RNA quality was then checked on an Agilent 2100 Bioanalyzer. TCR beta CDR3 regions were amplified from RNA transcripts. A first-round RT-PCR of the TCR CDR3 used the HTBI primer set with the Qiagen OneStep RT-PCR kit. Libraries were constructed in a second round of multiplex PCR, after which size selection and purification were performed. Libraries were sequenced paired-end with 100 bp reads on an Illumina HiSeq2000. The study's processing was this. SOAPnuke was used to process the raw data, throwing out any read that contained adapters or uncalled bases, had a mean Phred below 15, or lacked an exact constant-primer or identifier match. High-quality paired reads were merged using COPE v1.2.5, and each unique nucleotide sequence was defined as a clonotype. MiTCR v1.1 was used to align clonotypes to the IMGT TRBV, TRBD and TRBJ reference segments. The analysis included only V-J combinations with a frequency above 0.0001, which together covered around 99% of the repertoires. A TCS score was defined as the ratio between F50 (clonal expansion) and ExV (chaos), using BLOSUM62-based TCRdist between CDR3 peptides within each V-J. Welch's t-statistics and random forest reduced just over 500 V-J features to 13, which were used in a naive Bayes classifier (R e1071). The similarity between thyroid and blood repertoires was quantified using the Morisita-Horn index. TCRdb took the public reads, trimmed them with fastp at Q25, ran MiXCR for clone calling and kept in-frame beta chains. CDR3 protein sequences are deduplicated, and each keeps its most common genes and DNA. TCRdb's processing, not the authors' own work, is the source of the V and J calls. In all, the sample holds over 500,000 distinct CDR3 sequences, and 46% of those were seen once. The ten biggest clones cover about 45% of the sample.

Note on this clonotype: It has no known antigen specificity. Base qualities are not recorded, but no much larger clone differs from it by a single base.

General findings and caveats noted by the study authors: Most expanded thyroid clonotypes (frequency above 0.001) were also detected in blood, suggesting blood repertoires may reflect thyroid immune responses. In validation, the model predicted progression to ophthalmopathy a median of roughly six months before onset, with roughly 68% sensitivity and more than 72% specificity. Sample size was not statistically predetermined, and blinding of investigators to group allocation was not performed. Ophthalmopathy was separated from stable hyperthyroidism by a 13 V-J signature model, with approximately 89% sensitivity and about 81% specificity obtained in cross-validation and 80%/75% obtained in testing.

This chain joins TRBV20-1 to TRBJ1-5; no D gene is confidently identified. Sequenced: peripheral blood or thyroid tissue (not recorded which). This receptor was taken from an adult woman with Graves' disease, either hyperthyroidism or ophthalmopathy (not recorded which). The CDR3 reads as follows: CSAKGNSNQPQHF. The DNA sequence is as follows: TGCAGTGCTAAAGGGAATAGCAATCAGCCCCAGCATTTT.